The rows below give T cell receptor beta chains drawn from one sample of a study of control samples from healthy donors and cancer patients. Assay used: immunoSEQ multiplex PCR; TCRdb lists only in-frame clones, some missing. The sample gives 70,000 or so clones, roughly 84% of which show up once; over 25% is in the top ten. The sequenced sample was blood. The receptors derive from a man aged 45-65 years in good health. Both conserved end residues are part of each CDR3. The D gene is left open where the match is weak. Clone sizes are given selectively: once, few, many, or a class where the clone is expanded.

j_gene: TRBJ2-7; d_gene: NA; abundance: NA; v_gene: TRBV7-6; CDR3aa: CASSLVRPSFSSYEQYF; CDR3nt: TGTGCCAGCAGCTTAGTACGACCTAGCTTTAGCTCCTACGAGCAGTACTTC
j_gene: TRBJ2-5; d_gene: NA; abundance: NA; v_gene: TRBV4-2; CDR3aa: CASSHAKGGKETQYF; CDR3nt: TGTGCCAGCAGCCACGCGAAGGGGGGAAAAGAGACCCAGTACTTC
j_gene: TRBJ2-3; d_gene: NA; abundance: NA; v_gene: TRBV27; CDR3aa: CASSLRGLGTQYF; CDR3nt: TGTGCCAGCAGTTTGAGGGGGTTGGGGACGCAGTATTTT
j_gene: TRBJ1-4; d_gene: TRBD1; abundance: NA; v_gene: TRBV6-5; CDR3aa: CASSPGTGINQGLFF; CDR3nt: TGTGCCAGCAGTCCCGGGACAGGCATCAATCAGGGACTGTTTTTT
j_gene: TRBJ2-3; d_gene: TRBD2; abundance: NA; v_gene: TRBV4-2; CDR3aa: CASSLSGTSGGGTGTDTQYF; CDR3nt: TGTGCCAGCAGCCTATCGGGGACTAGCGGGGGGGGAACGGGCACAGATACGCAGTATTTT
j_gene: TRBJ1-5; d_gene: NA; abundance: NA; v_gene: TRBV19; CDR3aa: CASSIPRRSNQPQHF; CDR3nt: TGTGCCAGTAGTATACCCCGGAGAAGCAATCAGCCCCAGCATTTT
j_gene: TRBJ2-3; d_gene: TRBD2; abundance: NA; v_gene: TRBV11-2; CDR3aa: CASSRWGGRATDTQYF; CDR3nt: TGTGCCAGCAGCCGATGGGGCGGGAGGGCCACAGATACGCAGTATTTT
j_gene: TRBJ2-3; d_gene: NA; abundance: NA; v_gene: TRBV20-1; CDR3aa: CSASDGGMGNTQYF; CDR3nt: TGCAGTGCTAGTGATGGGGGGATGGGGAATACGCAGTATTTT
j_gene: TRBJ2-7; d_gene: NA; abundance: NA; v_gene: TRBV6-6; CDR3aa: CASSSDSWRSYEQYF; CDR3nt: TGTGCCAGCAGTTCGGACAGTTGGAGGTCCTACGAGCAGTACTTC
j_gene: TRBJ2-3; d_gene: TRBD2; abundance: once; v_gene: TRBV3-1/TRBV3-2; CDR3aa: CASRGRASGRSGTDTQYF; CDR3nt: TGTGCCAGCAGGGGGAGGGCTAGCGGGAGAAGTGGCACAGATACGCAGTATTTT
j_gene: TRBJ2-1; d_gene: TRBD2; abundance: NA; v_gene: TRBV27; CDR3aa: CASSLFTSGGNNEQFF; CDR3nt: TGTGCCAGCAGCTTATTCACTAGCGGGGGGAACAATGAGCAGTTCTTC
j_gene: TRBJ2-3; d_gene: NA; abundance: NA; v_gene: TRBV6-6; CDR3aa: CASSDRRGAGDTQYF; CDR3nt: TGTGCCAGCAGCGACAGGCGGGGTGCGGGAGATACGCAGTATTTT
j_gene: TRBJ2-2; d_gene: TRBD1; abundance: NA; v_gene: TRBV7-6; CDR3aa: CASSLDRGRHTGELFF; CDR3nt: TGTGCCAGCAGCTTAGACAGGGGGCGGCACACCGGGGAGCTGTTTTTT
j_gene: TRBJ1-5; d_gene: NA; abundance: NA; v_gene: TRBV10-3; CDR3aa: CAIAGEYSNQPQHF; CDR3nt: TGTGCCATCGCAGGGGAGTATAGCAATCAGCCCCAGCATTTT
j_gene: TRBJ2-3; d_gene: NA; abundance: once; v_gene: TRBV12-3/TRBV12-4; CDR3aa: CASSLNTDTQYF; CDR3nt: TGTGCCAGCAGTTTGAACACAGATACGCAGTATTTT
j_gene: TRBJ2-7; d_gene: TRBD2; abundance: NA; v_gene: TRBV6-2/TRBV6-3; CDR3aa: CASSRTSGFYEQYF; CDR3nt: TGTGCCAGCAGTCGGACTAGCGGGTTCTACGAGCAGTACTTC
j_gene: TRBJ1-2; d_gene: NA; abundance: NA; v_gene: TRBV5-4; CDR3aa: CASSTDPMDSGYTF; CDR3nt: TGTGCCAGCAGCACAGATCCGATGGACTCTGGCTACACCTTC
j_gene: TRBJ1-4; d_gene: TRBD1; abundance: once; v_gene: TRBV9; CDR3aa: CASSVHWGQGEKLFF; CDR3nt: TGTGCCAGCAGCGTCCATTGGGGACAGGGTGAAAAACTGTTTTTT
j_gene: TRBJ2-1; d_gene: NA; abundance: NA; v_gene: TRBV5-1; CDR3aa: CASRVTSEQFF; CDR3nt: TGCGCCAGCAGAGTAACTAGCGAGCAGTTCTTC
j_gene: TRBJ2-7; d_gene: NA; abundance: NA; v_gene: TRBV27; CDR3aa: CASSQPRDRAIHDPYEQYF; CDR3nt: TGTGCCAGCAGTCAACCACGGGACCGCGCGATACACGACCCATACGAGCAGTACTTC
j_gene: TRBJ1-1; d_gene: TRBD1; abundance: once; v_gene: TRBV19; CDR3aa: CASGDRVNTEAFF; CDR3nt: TGTGCCAGTGGGGACAGGGTGAACACTGAAGCTTTCTTT
j_gene: TRBJ2-6; d_gene: NA; abundance: NA; v_gene: TRBV7-9; CDR3aa: CASSTDSGANVLTF; CDR3nt: TGTGCCAGCAGCACGGACTCTGGGGCCAACGTCCTGACTTTC
j_gene: TRBJ1-1; d_gene: TRBD1; abundance: few; v_gene: TRBV6-5; CDR3aa: CASRRTGEEAFF; CDR3nt: TGTGCCAGCAGACGGACAGGGGAAGAAGCTTTCTTT
j_gene: TRBJ1-1; d_gene: TRBD1; abundance: NA; v_gene: TRBV7-3; CDR3aa: CASSFLYRGVITEAFF; CDR3nt: TGTGCCAGCAGCTTCCTTTACAGGGGTGTAATCACTGAAGCTTTCTTT
j_gene: TRBJ1-2; d_gene: NA; abundance: NA; v_gene: TRBV5-1; CDR3aa: CASRTVGGRGLYGYTF; CDR3nt: TGCGCCAGCAGGACGGTCGGGGGGCGAGGTCTCTATGGCTACACCTTC
j_gene: TRBJ1-4; d_gene: NA; abundance: once; v_gene: TRBV6-5; CDR3aa: CASSSRGAGLGEKLFF; CDR3nt: TGTGCCAGCAGTTCTCGGGGCGCGGGGTTGGGCGAAAAACTGTTTTTT
j_gene: TRBJ2-2; d_gene: TRBD2; abundance: NA; v_gene: TRBV9; CDR3aa: CASSAGLAGTGELFF; CDR3nt: TGTGCCAGCAGCGCCGGACTAGCGGGCACCGGGGAGCTGTTTTTT
j_gene: TRBJ2-7; d_gene: TRBD2; abundance: once; v_gene: TRBV7-9; CDR3aa: CASEVTGGSYEQYF; CDR3nt: TGTGCCAGTGAGGTTACGGGGGGGTCCTACGAGCAGTACTTC
j_gene: TRBJ1-4; d_gene: TRBD1; abundance: once; v_gene: TRBV25-1; CDR3aa: CASSQGATGEKLFF; CDR3nt: TGTGCCAGCAGCCAGGGGGCGACCGGGGAAAAACTGTTTTTT
j_gene: TRBJ1-2; d_gene: TRBD1; abundance: NA; v_gene: TRBV6-5; CDR3aa: CASFNRGLRNYGYTF; CDR3nt: TGTGCCAGCTTTAACAGGGGGCTACGTAACTATGGCTACACCTTC
j_gene: TRBJ2-2; d_gene: NA; abundance: once; v_gene: TRBV5-1; CDR3aa: CASSLLQGGTGELFF; CDR3nt: TGCGCCAGCAGCTTGCTTCAGGGCGGCACCGGGGAGCTGTTTTTT
j_gene: TRBJ2-1; d_gene: TRBD2; abundance: NA; v_gene: TRBV6-5; CDR3aa: CASSYGLAGYEQFF; CDR3nt: TGTGCCAGCAGTTATGGACTAGCGGGGTATGAGCAGTTCTTC
j_gene: TRBJ1-2; d_gene: NA; abundance: NA; v_gene: TRBV27; CDR3aa: CAVGGLATNYGYTF; CDR3nt: TGTGCCGTGGGGGGGCTAGCCACTAACTATGGCTACACCTTC
j_gene: TRBJ2-5; d_gene: TRBD2; abundance: NA; v_gene: TRBV24-1; CDR3aa: CATSDRTSGSRRETQYF; CDR3nt: TGTGCCACCAGTGATCGGACTAGCGGGAGTAGGAGGGAGACCCAGTACTTC
j_gene: TRBJ2-4; d_gene: NA; abundance: NA; v_gene: TRBV21-1; CDR3aa: CASSCVPRGTGLAKNIQYF; CDR3nt: TGTGCCAGCAGCTGCGTACCCCGAGGGACAGGGCTAGCCAAAAACATTCAGTACTTC
j_gene: TRBJ2-7; d_gene: NA; abundance: NA; v_gene: TRBV5-4; CDR3aa: CASSLVDGSYEQYF; CDR3nt: TGTGCCAGCAGTTTGGTTGACGGATCCTACGAGCAGTACTTC
j_gene: TRBJ2-2; d_gene: TRBD2; abundance: NA; v_gene: TRBV5-1; CDR3aa: CASSPGLAEFTGELFF; CDR3nt: TGCGCCAGCAGCCCTGGGCTAGCGGAGTTCACCGGGGAGCTGTTTTTT
j_gene: TRBJ1-4; d_gene: NA; abundance: few; v_gene: TRBV4-3; CDR3aa: CASSQDPGLRGEKLFF; CDR3nt: TGCGCCAGCAGCCAAGATCCAGGGTTAAGGGGTGAAAAACTGTTTTTT
j_gene: TRBJ2-2; d_gene: NA; abundance: NA; v_gene: TRBV9; CDR3aa: CASSVVSGSGGELFF; CDR3nt: TGTGCCAGCAGCGTAGTCTCCGGGAGCGGCGGGGAGCTGTTTTTT
j_gene: TRBJ1-1; d_gene: NA; abundance: NA; v_gene: TRBV6-2/TRBV6-3; CDR3aa: CASSYSKANTEAFF; CDR3nt: TGTGCCAGCAGTTACTCGAAGGCGAACACTGAAGCTTTCTTT
j_gene: TRBJ2-7; d_gene: NA; abundance: NA; v_gene: TRBV19; CDR3aa: CASSVFRGLSYEQYF; CDR3nt: TGTGCCAGTAGTGTCTTCAGGGGCCTTTCCTACGAGCAGTACTTC
j_gene: TRBJ1-1; d_gene: NA; abundance: NA; v_gene: TRBV19; CDR3aa: CASSDRTVNTEAFF; CDR3nt: TGTGCCAGTAGTGACAGGACGGTGAACACTGAAGCTTTCTTT
j_gene: TRBJ2-3; d_gene: NA; abundance: NA; v_gene: TRBV19; CDR3aa: CASSPGTASDTQYF; CDR3nt: TGTGCCAGTAGCCCCGGGACGGCTTCAGATACGCAGTATTTT
j_gene: TRBJ1-3; d_gene: NA; abundance: NA; v_gene: TRBV6-5; CDR3aa: CASTGGIGNTIYF; CDR3nt: TGTGCCAGCACCGGGGGCATCGGAAACACCATATATTTT
j_gene: TRBJ2-7; d_gene: TRBD2; abundance: NA; v_gene: TRBV7-2; CDR3aa: CASSLGLAGYYEQYF; CDR3nt: TGTGCCAGCAGCTTGGGACTAGCGGGCTACTACGAGCAGTACTTC
j_gene: TRBJ1-4; d_gene: TRBD1; abundance: NA; v_gene: TRBV15; CDR3aa: CATSHGQGPLANEKLFF; CDR3nt: TGTGCCACCAGCCACGGACAGGGCCCCCTGGCTAATGAAAAACTGTTTTTT
j_gene: TRBJ1-2; d_gene: NA; abundance: NA; v_gene: TRBV25-1; CDR3aa: CASSVGRSANYGYTF; CDR3nt: TGTGCCAGCAGTGTAGGCAGGAGTGCTAACTATGGCTACACCTTC
j_gene: TRBJ1-1; d_gene: NA; abundance: NA; v_gene: TRBV10-3; CDR3aa: CAIKRGEGTEAFF; CDR3nt: TGTGCCATCAAAAGGGGTGAAGGAACTGAAGCTTTCTTT
j_gene: TRBJ1-3; d_gene: NA; abundance: NA; v_gene: TRBV7-9; CDR3aa: CASSLEGFSGNTIYF; CDR3nt: TGTGCCAGCAGCCTCGAAGGGTTCTCTGGAAACACCATATATTTT
j_gene: TRBJ1-6; d_gene: NA; abundance: NA; v_gene: TRBV24-1; CDR3aa: CATRQNSNSPLHF; CDR3nt: TGTGCCACCAGACAGAATTCTAATTCACCCCTCCACTTT
j_gene: TRBJ1-4; d_gene: NA; abundance: NA; v_gene: TRBV20-1; CDR3aa: CSAGGEKLFF; CDR3nt: TGCAGTGCTGGGGGGGAAAAACTGTTTTTT
j_gene: TRBJ1-6; d_gene: NA; abundance: NA; v_gene: TRBV11-2; CDR3aa: CASSLDPGRINSPLHF; CDR3nt: TGTGCCAGCAGCTTAGATCCGGGGCGGATTAATTCACCCCTCCACTTT
j_gene: TRBJ1-3; d_gene: NA; abundance: NA; v_gene: TRBV3-1/TRBV3-2; CDR3aa: CASSRRTAAGNTIYF; CDR3nt: TGTGCCAGCAGCAGGAGGACAGCGGCTGGAAACACCATATATTTT
j_gene: TRBJ1-1; d_gene: NA; abundance: NA; v_gene: TRBV11-2; CDR3aa: CASSSPWRGGLNTEAFF; CDR3nt: TGTGCCAGCAGCTCCCCTTGGAGGGGGGGTTTGAACACTGAAGCTTTCTTT
j_gene: TRBJ1-4; d_gene: TRBD1; abundance: NA; v_gene: TRBV18; CDR3aa: CASSPGQGREKLFF; CDR3nt: TGTGCCAGCTCACCGGGACAGGGGCGCGAAAAACTGTTTTTT
j_gene: TRBJ2-5; d_gene: TRBD2; abundance: NA; v_gene: TRBV4-3; CDR3aa: CASSQDGELAGGAETQYF; CDR3nt: TGCGCCAGCAGCCAAGACGGGGAGCTAGCGGGGGGGGCTGAGACCCAGTACTTC